These 17 T cell receptor beta chains were sequenced from one sample in a study of blood T cell repertoires in COVID-19 (dated by TCRdb to between 2020 and 2021). Library preparation used the immunoSEQ multiplex PCR assay. In its TCRdb copy, this immuneACCESS table keeps in-frame sequences only and misses some clones. Where compared with another copy, unresolved V genes explain less than half of these, and the others have no known cause. In this sample the table shows 230,000 or so clones, 65% to 85% of which occur a single time. The top ten constitute around 7.9% of the sample. The sample taken for sequencing was peripheral blood. Receptors were obtained from a man between 40 and 49 years old with active or convalescent COVID-19.

The chain is built from TRBV3-1 (or the pseudogene TRBV3-2) and TRBJ2-7; 9 nucleotides match TRBD1. The V and J ends lost 2 bases and 4 bases, in that order; junction bases with no gene match: 9. The CDR3 is 16 residues long. CDR1 LGHDT and CDR2 YNNKEL come from the germline V gene (reference sequence). As DNA, the CDR3 is TGTGCCAGCAGCCAAACCCTCCGGACAGGGGATTACGAGCAGTACTTC. Protein product: CASSQTLRTGDYEQYF.

The chain links TRBV21-1 to TRBJ1-2. TRBV21-1 is flagged as a pseudogene. The CDR3 covers 14 residues. DNA of the CDR3: TGTGCCAGCAGCAAAAGAGGTGGAGACTATGGCTACACCTTC. Residues: CASSKRGGDYGYTF.

The rearrangement joins TRBV19 to TRBJ2-1, with a tentative D call TRBD1 (5 bases). This CDR3 has 16 amino acids. The V gene's germline CDR1 is LNHDA and CDR2 SQIVND (reference sequence). V lost 2 bases and J lost 12, with 23 bases in between. The CDR3 DNA reads as TGTGCCAGTAGTATATGGGCCGGACACGGGCAAGGATTGCAGTTCTTC. This gives the protein CASSIWAGHGQGLQFF.

This chain uses TRBV2 with TRBJ2-3; D might be TRBD2 (5 bases). The ends were cut back, 4 bases at V and 2 bases at J, with 10 bases in the middle. The CDR3 loop spans 14 amino acids. The germline V gene encodes CDR1 SNHLY and CDR2 FYNNEI. CDR3 sequence (DNA): TGTGCCAGCAGTGTTAAGCGGTACACAGATACGCAGTATTTT. This sequence encodes CASSVKRYTDTQYF.

The chain recombines TRBV5-6 with TRBJ2-7; no reliable D call. V was cut by 2 bases and J by 4 bases, with 7 bases left in between. CDR1 is SGHDT, CDR2 YYEEEE, per germline. This CDR3 is built from 12 residues. CDR3 sequence (DNA): TGTGCCAGCAGCTTAGCCGAGTACGAGCAGTACTTC. It encodes CASSLAEYEQYF. Full variable domain (remainder filled in from reference TRBV5-6 and TRBJ2-7): DAGVTQSPTHLIKTRGQQVTLRCSPKSGHDTVSWYQQALGQGPQFIFQYYEEEERQRGNFPDRFSGHQFPNYSSELNVNALLLGDSALYLCASSLAEYEQYFGPGTRLTVT.

The table lists this clone with a count of one. The chain has TRBV5-1 and TRBJ1-2, with D hard to call. V was shortened by 0 bases and J by 0 bases, with 6 bases between the two germline ends. Germline CDR1 reads SGHRS; CDR2 reads YFSETQ. The CDR3 is made up of 14 amino acids. The DNA of the CDR3 is TGCGCCAGCAGCTTGGGGGGAGCTAACTATGGCTACACCTTC. It translates to CASSLGGANYGYTF.

The V and J genes are TRBV10-3 and TRBJ2-1; D is ambiguous. CDR3 length equals 12 residues. Germline V CDR1 and CDR2: ENHRY, SYGVKD. Trimming pared 4 bases from V and 9 bases from J, leaving 10 bases between. Here the CDR3 DNA reads TGTGCCATCAGTGTGACTGTAGGTGAGCAGTTCTTC. It codes for CAISVTVGEQFF.

The J gene is TRBJ2-3, the V gene TRBV11-3; 7 bases are shared with TRBD2. CDR1 is SGHNT and CDR2 is YENEEA in the germline V gene. After removal of 5 bases from V and 1 base from J, the junction contained 6 bases not matched to a gene. The CDR3 extends over 15 amino acids. CDR3 bases: TGTGCCAGCAGCCTGCGGGGGTCGGGCACAGATACGCAGTATTTT. This sequence encodes CASSLRGSGTDTQYF.

This clone was counted between two and nine times. The genes are TRBV19 and TRBJ1-4; 9 nucleotides align to TRBD1. With 5 bases clipped from V and 4 bases from J, the junction kept 11 bases outside the gene matches. Germline V gene lookup returns CDR1 LNHDA and CDR2 SQIVND (reference sequence). The CDR3 totals 17 residues. CDR3 protein: CASSEGQGRKNNEKLFF. As DNA, the CDR3 is TGTGCCAGTAGTGAAGGACAGGGGCGAAAGAATAATGAAAAACTGTTTTTT.

The J gene is TRBJ2-1, the V gene TRBV19; TRBD2 aligns across 9 bases. Germline CDR1 and CDR2: LNHDA and SQIVND (reference sequence). The CDR3 length is 16 residues. V shed 2 bases, J shed 6 bases, and the junction held 8 bases outside the gene matches. The CDR3 DNA is TGTGCCAGTAGTATATTTGGGACTAGCCCATCCAATGAGCAGTTCTTC. This translates into CASSIFGTSPSNEQFF.

This chain joins TRBV9 and TRBJ2-3; D perhaps matches TRBD2 (6 bases). Germline CDR1 SGDLS, CDR2 YYNGEE. CDR3 length: 15 amino acids. V was trimmed by 4 bases and J by 4 bases, leaving 16 bases between them. The CDR3 spells CASSRAPGEADTQYF. CDR3 nucleotide sequence: TGTGCCAGCAGCAGAGCTCCGGGAGAGGCAGATACGCAGTATTTT.

The chain couples TRBV11-2 to TRBJ2-5; 7 bases line up with TRBD1. Germline V gene lookup returns CDR1 SGHAT and CDR2 FQNNGV. The CDR3 has 15 amino acids. The ends lost 4 bases at V and 4 bases at J; junction bases unmatched: 9. In DNA form, the CDR3 reads TGTGCCAGCAGCTCTCCTAAGGGGGCCGGAGAGACCCAGTACTTC. Its translation: CASSSPKGAGETQYF.

This chain connects TRBV19 to TRBJ1-1, with a tentative D call TRBD1 (6 bases). With 4 bases removed from V and 1 base from J, the gap between germline ends came to 13 bases. This CDR3 has 15 residues. The germline V gene encodes CDR1 LNHDA and CDR2 SQIVND (reference sequence). The CDR3 is CASSKRQVGNTEAFF. CDR3 nucleotide sequence: TGTGCCAGTAGTAAGCGACAGGTAGGGAACACTGAAGCTTTCTTT. Full variable domain (missing parts from reference TRBV19 and TRBJ1-1): DGGITQSPKYLFRKEGQNVTLSCEQNLNHDAMYWYRQDPGQGLRLIYYSQIVNDFQKGDIAEGYSVSREKKESFPLTVTSAQKNPTAFYLCASSKRQVGNTEAFFGQGTRLTVV.

This clone has a handful of counts. The rearrangement uses TRBV19 and TRBJ1-3; perhaps TRBD1 as D (5 bases). The CDR3 runs 16 residues. The germline gives CDR1 LNHDA, CDR2 SQIVND (reference sequence). V dropped 5 bases and J dropped 0 bases, with 14 bases sitting between them. CDR3 sequence (DNA): TGTGCCAGTAGTTTGGGGGGACGGCGCTCTGGAAACACCATATATTTT. Translation gives CASSLGGRRSGNTIYF.

This clone was observed at least ten times. This chain connects TRBV7-8 to TRBJ2-7, with a tentative D call TRBD1 (6 bases). Germline CDR1 is SGHVS and CDR2 is FQNEAQ. This CDR3 is built from 15 residues. V lost 2 bases, J lost 5 bases, and 16 bases lay in between. The CDR3 bases are TGTGCCAGCAGCTTAAGAGAGGGGACAAGCAACGAGCAGTACTTC. It codes for CASSLREGTSNEQYF.

The V and J genes are TRBV3-1 (or the pseudogene TRBV3-2) and TRBJ1-2, with D possibly TRBD1 on 6 matching bases. Between the trimmed V and J ends, which lost 4 bases and 6 bases, there was a span of 12 bases. Germline loops: CDR1 LGHDT, CDR2 YNNKEL (reference sequence). The CDR3 spans 13 residues. The CDR3: CASSLQGNDGYTF. In DNA form, the CDR3 reads TGTGCCAGCAGCCTACAGGGTAATGATGGCTACACCTTC.

The chain is built from TRBV5-1 and TRBJ2-7; tentatively, D is TRBD2 (5 bases). Germline V gene sequence: CDR1 SGHRS, CDR2 YFSETQ. V was pared by 5 bases and J by 1 base, with 10 bases between. The CDR3 contains 13 residues. The CDR3 loop is CASRYSVSYEQYF. The CDR3 DNA reads TGCGCCAGCAGATATAGCGTATCCTACGAGCAGTACTTC. Complete variable domain (other parts from reference TRBV5-1 and TRBJ2-7): KAGVTQTPRYLIKTRGQQVTLSCSPISGHRSVSWYQQTPGQGLQFLFEYFSETQRNKGNFPGRFSGRQFSNSRSEMNVSTLELGDSALYLCASRYSVSYEQYFGPGTRLTVT.